Sequencing of this TCR beta chain was carried out in a study of regulatory T cells in long-lasting Graves disease. Germline-derived CDR1 and CDR2 are LGHDT and YNNKEL (reference sequence). The CDR3 length is 15 residues. Trimming at V came to 4 bases and at J to 2 bases, leaving 7 bases not matched to a gene. In building TCR beta libraries, iRepertoire HTBI primers were used together with Arm-PCR of CDR3 regions. TCRdb redid the calling of the multiplex PCR reads with MiXCR, one entry per CDR3 protein. This sample has 350,000 to 550,000 distinct CDR3 sequences, with about 15% found just once. This clonotype was counted ten times or more. Stated time point: newly diagnosed GD, antithyroid drugs for less than 3 months. RNA isolated from PBMCs was used to make the TCR library. The data also belong to a second study, concerning T cells in Graves' hyperthyroidism and ophthalmopathy. That publication notes: The TCR CDR3 first-round RT-PCR relied on the HTBI primer set.

Source: peripheral blood mononuclear cells (PBMCs), taken at new diagnosis, from a patient treated with antithyroid drugs. The V call is TRBV3-1, the J call TRBJ1-1; 7 bases are shared with TRBD1. This clonotype was obtained from a woman aged 25-40 years with Graves disease. CDR3 sequence (DNA): TGTGCCAGCAGCCCCCAGGACAGGAGAAACACTGAAGCTTTCTTT. Its translation is CASSPQDRRNTEAFF.